This entry features one T cell receptor beta chain sequence. This CDR3 is built from 13 residues. CDR1 is SQVTM and CDR2 is ANQGSEA in the germline V gene. V was trimmed by 3 bases and J by 2 bases, leaving 10 bases between them. The source of the sample is a study of cytomegalovirus exposure and HLA in healthy donors. At sampling all donors were nominally healthy, likely with unrecorded immune exposures. PCR was performed using 60 Vbeta and 13 Jbeta primers. Data came from immunoSEQ multiplex PCR; TCRdb stores just in-frame clones and leaves some out. The sample shows about 96,000 clones, roughly 74% of them seen only once.

The receptor was derived from a woman in her 70s in good health and CMV-seropositive. This sequence joins TRBV29-1 and TRBJ1-1; weak D call: TRBD1 (5 bases). Sequencing was performed on PBMCs. The CDR3 region has the DNA TGCAGCGTTGATCCGCAGGGAAACACTGAAGCTTTCTTT. This encodes CSVDPQGNTEAFF.